A selection of T cell receptor beta chains follows, all from one sample in a study of shared clonotypes between healthy human individuals. The data were produced by immunoSEQ multiplex PCR, yet TCRdb's version contains in-frame clones alone and is incomplete. The sample comprises 2 million to 2.5 million clones, less than 95% of which are singletons, and more than 0.35% rests with the top ten. Sequenced: naive CD4+ T cells from PBMCs. These TCRs come from a man younger than 35 in good health. Some clones in this sample may be carry-over from other donors' samples. Each CDR3 is given with its conserved first and last residue. Some rows have no size entry. The others give once, few or many, or a class for an expanded clone.

TRBV28 | - | CASNNAEKLFF
TRBV19 | once | CASSLPGQGAHEQYF
TRBV5-1 | few | CASSDPGEGNYGYTF
TRBV30 | few | CAWSVGGGNTIYF
TRBV27 | few | CASSFLRDSTLEAFF
TRBV6-1 | - | CASSAEGLGSYEQYF
TRBV5-1 | - | CASSLGDGPDTQYF
TRBV7-9 | - | CASSATGGMTQYF
TRBV7-9 | once | CASSDRQGRETQYF
TRBV7-3 | - | CASSYSGYPSNEQFF
TRBV11-2 | - | CASSSGLAGLWQYF
TRBV4-1 | - | CASSQVWGLAGLHEQFF
TRBV7-8 | - | CATRLAGRSYNEQFF
TRBV2 | - | CASRAGTGGNYGYTF
TRBV5-1 | - | CASSRRASGEPQETQYF
TRBV7-3 | - | CASSLLGNTGELFF
TRBV4-1 | - | CASSPWWGGTEAFF
TRBV27 | - | CASSLMGTTSYEQYF
TRBV7-9 | - | CASSQLEGQFF
TRBV7-8 | - | CASSLGGKNEQYF
TRBV2 | - | CATRTGANGYTF
TRBV5-1 | - | CASSSGTSGYSYNEQFF
TRBV6-5 | - | CASSTHGASYEQYF
TRBV5-1 | - | CASSLGQISSYNEQFF
TRBV28 | once | CASSDTGTRGTQYF
TRBV19 | - | CASSTPVNQPQHF
TRBV28 | - | CASSISKAGIGYEQYF
TRBV19 | - | CASSIATASYEQYF
TRBV5-1 | - | CASTFGDKGRTDTQYF
TRBV11-2 | - | CASSQGGNEQFF
TRBV5-1 | - | CASSLEWDSLNEQFF
TRBV5-6 | - | CASSWGADYEQYF
TRBV7-9 | - | CASSLAGTEETQYF
TRBV6-5 | - | CASTSGGVGETQYF
TRBV4-2 | - | CASSQDSQRGDQVWETQYF
TRBV28 | - | CASSFQRTNEQFF
TRBV2 | - | CASRERDSRNTEAFF
TRBV5-4 | - | CASSLVPTGGNYGYTF
TRBV29-1 | - | CSVEDRRTSNEQFF
TRBV27 | - | CASSLSAGRTYEQYF